This T cell receptor beta chain was sequenced in a study of CD8 T cells in Susac syndrome. Regarding the study as a whole: The study recognized that its TCR sequencing and HLA analysis covered a relatively small number of individuals.

CD8+ and CD4+ T cells taken from blood had their TCR beta sequenced. Deletions cut 6 bases from V and 2 bases from J, with 16 bases between. The CDR3 has 15 residues. Remarks on this clonotype: Its antigen is as yet unknown.

After extraction with the RNeasy kit, 0.5 to 1 ug of the RNA was reverse transcribed using random hexamers. TCRdb analysed the immunoSEQ multiplex PCR reads with MiXCR anew, one entry per CDR3 protein. The repertoire has roughly 150,000 distinct CDR3 sequences, 85% to 95% of them found once; the top ten carry 0.12% to 0.15%. The chain combines TRBV12-3 or TRBV12-4 with TRBJ1-1; perhaps TRBD1 as D (5 bases). The sequenced sample was CD4+ T cells from PBMCs. This TCR derives from a human donor in good health. CDR3 protein: CASRPYRRSNTEAFF. In DNA, the CDR3 is TGTGCCAGCAGACCATACAGGCGATCTAACACTGAAGCTTTCTTT.